The next 18 T cell receptor beta chains were all read from a single sample in a study of identical twins. Using its own MiXCR run on the 5' RACE reads, TCRdb lists one record per CDR3 protein. The sample contains approximately 530,000 distinct CDR3 sequences, more than 20% of which appear only once. The same data also contributed to another study, on yellow fever vaccine responses in identical twins.

Sequenced sample: CD4+ T cells sorted from blood. These TCRs come from a woman younger than 30 in good health.

This clonotype was counted a single time. A much larger clone differs by one base, so this may be a read error. V and J are TRBV5-1 and TRBJ2-2; TRBD1 aligns across 7 bases. CDR1 is SGHRS and CDR2 is YFSETQ in the germline V gene. Trimming took 4 bases from V and 6 from J; bases not matched to a gene: 12. The CDR3 runs 16 residues. The CDR3 loop is CASSPVQGKGPGELFF. CDR3 coding DNA: TGCGCCAGCAGCCCGGTACAGGGGAAGGGGCCCGGGGAGCTGTTTTTT.

This clonotype was seen more than once but under ten times. The J gene is TRBJ2-7, the V gene TRBV20-1, with 10 bases identical to TRBD1. With V trimmed by 5 bases and J by 2 bases, 6 bases remained unmatched. Germline V gene lookup returns CDR1 DFQATT and CDR2 SNEGSKA (reference sequence). The CDR3 is 14 amino acids. The CDR3, as DNA: TGCAGTGCTTTCGACAGGGGGCGAGCCTACGAGCAGTACTTC. Residues: CSAFDRGRAYEQYF.

A few counts support this clonotype. The chain couples TRBV4-2 to TRBJ1-1; tentatively, D is TRBD1 (5 bases). CDR3 size: 14 residues. Germline loops: CDR1 LGHNA, CDR2 YNFKEQ. With 6 bases removed from V and 1 base from J, the gap between germline ends came to 12 bases. The chain's CDR3 is CASRYGTGNTEAFF. The CDR3 DNA is TGTGCCAGCAGATACGGGACGGGGAACACTGAAGCTTTCTTT.

The chain links TRBV27 to TRBJ1-6, with D unresolved. V dropped 6 bases and J dropped 8 bases, with 17 bases sitting between them. Germline V gene data show CDR1 as MNHEY and CDR2 as SMNVEV (reference sequence). The CDR3 spans 15 residues. The CDR3 here is CASSPQPATYSPLHF. The CDR3 coding sequence is TGTGCCAGCAGCCCCCAACCTGCGACGTATTCACCCCTCCACTTT.

This sequence joins TRBV24-1 and TRBJ2-2; no clear D. V gave up 0 bases and J gave up 1 base, with 5 bases separating them. CDR1 and CDR2 (germline): KGHDR, SFDVKD. This CDR3 spans 15 amino acids. CDR3 protein: CATSDLDKNTGELFF. The CDR3 nucleotides are TGTGCCACCAGTGATTTGGACAAGAACACCGGGGAGCTGTTTTTT.

This chain uses TRBV20-1 with TRBJ2-1, with 13 bases identical to TRBD2. This CDR3 comprises 18 residues. Germline V gene data show CDR1 as DFQATT and CDR2 as SNEGSKA (reference sequence). V shed 0 bases, J shed 0 bases, and the junction held 5 bases outside the gene matches. The CDR3 DNA sequence: TGCAGTGCTAGAGATCCCCGACTAGCGGGAGGCTCCTACAATGAGCAGTTCTTC. It encodes CSARDPRLAGGSYNEQFF.

This clonotype was observed a few times. This chain links TRBV6-5 with TRBJ2-5; D not certain. The CDR3 spans 13 residues. Germline CDR1 is MNHEY and CDR2 is SVGAGI. The V end was cut by 0 bases, the J end by 4 bases, with 6 bases between. The CDR3 nucleotides read TGTGCCAGCAGTTACTCGAGGACAGAGACCCAGTACTTC. Translation: CASSYSRTETQYF.

Of note for this clonotype: One end of the junction is discordant with germline, which a read error may explain. The V and J genes are TRBV11-1 and TRBJ2-3, with TRBD2 identical over 11 bases. CDR1 SGHAT and CDR2 FQDESV come from the germline V gene (reference sequence). The CDR3 length is 19 residues. CDR3 in DNA: TGTGCCAGCACCTTAGTGGCTTGGCGGACTAGCGGGCATACAGATACGCAGTATTTT. Its protein is CASTLVAWRTSGHTDTQYF.

This clonotype was observed a few times. V is TRBV5-1 and J is TRBJ2-7; 10 nucleotides line up with TRBD1. The CDR3 spans 15 residues. V shed 0 bases and J 3 bases; nucleotides not matched to a gene: 3. In germline, CDR1 is SGHRS, CDR2 YFSETQ. The CDR3 region is CASSLGGTGVYEQYV. CDR3 in DNA: TGCGCCAGCAGCTTGGGCGGGACAGGGGTCTACGAGCAGTACGTC.

This rearrangement joins TRBV18 to TRBJ2-7; no firm D call. The CDR3 spans 15 residues. The ends were cut back, 0 bases at V and 1 base at J, with 10 bases in the middle. Germline values: CDR1 KGHSH, CDR2 LQKENI. DNA of the CDR3: TGTGCCAGCTCACCACCGGGCAGAACGTCCTACGAGCAGTACTTC. Residues: CASSPPGRTSYEQYF.

The chain employs TRBV15 and TRBJ2-7; 7 positions match TRBD2. V was clipped by 1 base and J by 6 bases; unmatched bases: 6. The CDR3 covers 14 residues. Per the germline V gene, CDR1 is LNHNV and CDR2 is YYDKDF (reference sequence). CDR3 protein: CATSRVGGSFEQYF. DNA for the CDR3: TGTGCCACCAGCAGAGTCGGCGGGAGCTTCGAGCAGTACTTC.

The genes are TRBV5-1 and TRBJ2-2; 7 nucleotides line up with TRBD2. This CDR3 is 15 amino acids long. CDR1 is SGHRS and CDR2 is YFSETQ in the germline V gene. The J segment lost 6 bases and the V segment lost 1 base, leaving 6 bases of the junction unmatched. The CDR3 loop is CASSLQTSWPGELFF. The CDR3 DNA is TGCGCCAGCAGCTTGCAGACTAGCTGGCCCGGGGAGCTGTTTTTT. Together with reference TRBV5-1 and TRBJ2-2, the CDR3 gives the full variable domain: KAGVTQTPRYLIKTRGQQVTLSCSPISGHRSVSWYQQTPGQGLQFLFEYFSETQRNKGNFPGRFSGRQFSNSRSEMNVSTLELGDSALYLCASSLQTSWPGELFFGEGSRLTVL.

This rearrangement joins TRBV7-2 to TRBJ2-1; 9 positions match TRBD2. Germline lookup yields CDR1 SGHTA and CDR2 FQGNSA. The CDR3 is 16 residues long. V lost 2 bases, J lost 4 bases, and 6 bases stayed unmatched. CDR3 sequence (DNA): TGTGCCAGCAGCTTATTGGCTAGCGGGATTTACAATGAGCAGTTCTTC. Translated: CASSLLASGIYNEQFF.

DNA for the CDR3: TGTGCCAGTACACCCCTGACTAGCGCAAACCACAATGAGCAGTTCTTC. Translating it yields CASTPLTSANHNEQFF. The chain carries TRBV19 and TRBJ2-1; 8 nucleotides match TRBD2. V gave up 7 bases and J gave up 5 bases; unmatched junction bases: 13. Germline V lookup: CDR1 LNHDA, CDR2 SQIVND (reference sequence). CDR3 length: 16 residues.

J is TRBJ2-3 and V is TRBV10-3; 9 bases line up with TRBD1. V lost 10 bases, J lost 2 bases, and 10 bases stayed unmatched. Germline V gene data show CDR1 as ENHRY and CDR2 as SYGVKD. This CDR3 is 15 amino acids long. In DNA, the CDR3 is TGTGCCACCGAACCTACAGGGGGCGACACAGATACGCAGTATTTT. It specifies CATEPTGGDTDTQYF.

The rearrangement links TRBV7-9 to TRBJ1-5, with D unclear. Germline V lookup: CDR1 SEHNR, CDR2 FQNEAQ (reference sequence). V was trimmed by 1 base and J by 3 bases, leaving 13 bases between them. This CDR3 has 16 residues. In DNA form, the CDR3 reads TGTGCCAGCAGCTTAGTGGTTTGGGTTAACAATCAGCCCCAGCATTTT. This translates into CASSLVVWVNNQPQHF. The full variable domain, with the rest looked up from reference TRBV7-9 and TRBJ1-5, is DTGVSQNPRHKITKRGQNVTFRCDPISEHNRLYWYRQTLGQGPEFLTYFQNEAQLEKSRLLSDRFSAERPKGSFSTLEIQRTEQGDSAMYLCASSLVVWVNNQPQHFGDGTRLSIL.

This clonotype was seen more than once but under ten times. J is TRBJ1-6 and V is TRBV19; maybe TRBD1 (6 bases). Deletions cut 10 bases from V and 7 bases from J, with 14 bases between. The CDR3 sequence is 13 residues long. The V gene's germline CDR1 is LNHDA and CDR2 SQIVND (reference sequence). This chain's CDR3 is CATQDGTNSPLHF. CDR3 coding DNA: TGTGCCACCCAAGATGGGACAAATTCACCCCTCCACTTT.

Here the CDR3 reads CASAQGAVGTGELFF. The CDR3 bases are TGTGCCAGCGCACAGGGGGCTGTCGGCACCGGGGAGCTGTTTTTT. This rearrangement joins TRBV6-1 to TRBJ2-2; 9 nucleotides line up with TRBD1. The CDR3 has 15 amino acids. Germline values: CDR1 MNHNS, CDR2 SASEGT. Trimming cost V 8 bases and J 4 bases; bases outside gene matches: 8.